This record concerns one TCR beta chain sequence. As yet, its antigen is unknown. Time point: week 11, during vaccination. Alongside topical imiquimod, each dose of vaccine comprised 300 ug of mutant IDH1 20-mer peptide. The J segment lost 8 bases and the V segment lost 4 bases, leaving 5 bases of the junction unmatched. Germline V CDR1 and CDR2: MNHNY, SVGAGI (reference sequence). The CDR3 is 14 amino acids. This table comes from immunoSEQ multiplex PCR, and its TCRdb copy is limited to in-frame clones, with some not included. The sample consists of about 40,000 clones, 84% of them appearing once. The data were taken from a study of a mutant IDH1 vaccine in newly diagnosed glioma. Overall study: Eight vaccine doses were administered to patients at weeks 1, 3, 5, 7, 11, 15, 19 and 23. Patients received vaccination from 4-6 weeks after radiotherapy alone, or with temozolomide cycles. General study points: Seemingly, pseudoprogression had no relation to changes in the top peripheral T cell clonotypes.

The sequencing used PBMCs, collected from a glioma patient whose treatment included an IDH1 peptide vaccine. The rearrangement links TRBV6-6 to TRBJ2-1, with 10 bases lining up with TRBD1. This receptor was identified in a man in his forties with glioma. CDR3 loop: CASSSGQGLDEQFF. The DNA for the CDR3 is TGTGCCAGCAGTTCGGGACAGGGGCTGGATGAGCAGTTCTTC.